The text below deals with one T cell receptor (beta chain). Its antigen is currently not known. No base qualities exist here, and no much larger clone lies one base off it. Hyperthyroidism patients were newly diagnosed, with disease duration under 2 months, and aged 18 to 65 years. Patients with other autoimmune diseases, uncontrolled infections, pregnancy or lactation were excluded. Clinical symptoms, serum thyroxine, TRAb, thyroid ultrasound and orbital computed tomography formed the basis of the diagnosis. Trizol reagent was used to extract the total RNA, and its quality was then checked on an Agilent 2100 Bioanalyzer. TCR beta CDR3 regions were amplified from RNA transcripts for repertoire sequencing. A first-round RT-PCR used HTBI primers with the Qiagen OneStep RT-PCR kit, followed by a second-round multiplex PCR, size selection and purification. Libraries were sequenced on an Illumina HiSeq2000 using paired-end 100 bp reads. The study's processing was this. SOAPnuke was used to process the reads, removing any read that contained adapters or uncalled bases, had a mean Phred below 15, or lacked an exact match to the constant primer or identifier. COPE v1.2.5 was used to merge the high-quality paired reads. Clonotypes were defined as unique nucleotide sequences and were aligned to IMGT TRB V, D and J references using MiTCR v1.1. The analysis was limited to V-J combinations with a frequency above 0.0001, which together covered just over 98% of the repertoires. For each V-J combination, a TCR clonal expansion and chaos score was defined as F50 clonal expansion divided by the chaos observed in the TCRdist matrix. Welch's t-statistics and random forest were used to reduce the features to roughly 14 V-J combinations, which were then used as input to a naive Bayes classifier. The Morisita-Horn index was used to measure how similar the thyroid and blood repertoires were. TCRdb passed the public sequencing reads through fastp at Q25 and MiXCR, retaining productive beta sequences. Merged by CDR3 protein, the rows form single entries marked with the most common genes and DNA. None of the V and J calls come from the authors' own analysis; TCRdb made them. This sample comprises over a million distinct CDR3 sequences, 35% to 45% of them detected only once. The ten largest make up more than 9.5% of the sample.

The data were obtained in a study of Graves' ophthalmopathy and Graves' hyperthyroidism (dated by TCRdb to the late 2010s). As for the study more broadly: Hyperthyroidism was defined as stable when no progression to ophthalmopathy occurred within 18 months of follow-up. T-cell repertoires of thyroid tissue and blood were compared in several hyperthyroidism patients. After sampling, hyperthyroidism patients received methimazole starting at 30 mg daily, and ophthalmopathy patients received high-dose intravenous methylprednisolone. To tell Graves' ophthalmopathy apart from Graves' hyperthyroidism, and to predict which patients would progress to ophthalmopathy, the study relied on TCR beta repertoire signatures. To explore V-J signatures that distinguish ophthalmopathy from hyperthyroidism, a discovery set of roughly 98 patients was enrolled, made up of 40 to 45 with ophthalmopathy and some 56 with stable hyperthyroidism. An independent validation cohort was composed of about 20 hyperthyroidism patients and about 16 patients who later progressed from hyperthyroidism to ophthalmopathy. In total, some 130 blood samples were TCR-sequenced: around 42 ophthalmopathy, roughly 77 hyperthyroidism and roughly 17 hyperthyroidism-to-ophthalmopathy patients.

The full study reports these points: Sample size was not statistically predetermined, and group allocation was not concealed from the investigators. Ophthalmopathy was separated from stable hyperthyroidism by the 13-signature model with just under 90% sensitivity and less than 82% specificity in cross-validation and with 80%/75% in the test set. Most expanded thyroid clonotypes with a frequency above 0.001 also appeared in blood, which suggests that blood repertoires may reflect the immune response in the thyroid. In validation, the model predicted ophthalmopathy progression with more than 70% sensitivity and about 73% specificity; roughly 12 predicted patients were CT-confirmed with GO in a median of around 6.5 months.

The germline V gene yields ENHRY for CDR1 and SYGVKD for CDR2. The CDR3 starts with the cysteine, ends with the phenylalanine, and has 14 residues. Of the read, only the CDR3 DNA is kept; its 42 bases are in frame from base 1. Ends trimmed: V by 7 bases, J by 4 bases; bases unmatched to a gene: 8. The chain joins TRBV10-3 to TRBJ1-2; TRBD1 agrees with 8 junctional bases. The specimen was peripheral blood or thyroid tissue (not recorded which). This TCR was sampled from an adult man with Graves' hyperthyroidism. The DNA sequence reads TGTGCCATCACCGAGGACAGGGTCCTCTATGGCTACACCTTC. Its translation is CAITEDRVLYGYTF.